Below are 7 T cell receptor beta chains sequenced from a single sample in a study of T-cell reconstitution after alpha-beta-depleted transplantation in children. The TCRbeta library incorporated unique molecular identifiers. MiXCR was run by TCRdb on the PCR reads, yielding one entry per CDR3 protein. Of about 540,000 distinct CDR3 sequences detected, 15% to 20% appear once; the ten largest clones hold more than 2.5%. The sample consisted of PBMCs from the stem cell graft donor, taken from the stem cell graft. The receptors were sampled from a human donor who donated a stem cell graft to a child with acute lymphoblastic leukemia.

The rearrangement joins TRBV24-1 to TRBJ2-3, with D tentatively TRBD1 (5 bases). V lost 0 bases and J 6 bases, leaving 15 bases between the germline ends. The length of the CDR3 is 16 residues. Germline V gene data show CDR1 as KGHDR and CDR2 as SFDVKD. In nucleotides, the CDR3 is TGTGCCACCAGTGATTTGAGGGGTCCTTATTCGGATACGCAGTATTTT. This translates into CATSDLRGPYSDTQYF.

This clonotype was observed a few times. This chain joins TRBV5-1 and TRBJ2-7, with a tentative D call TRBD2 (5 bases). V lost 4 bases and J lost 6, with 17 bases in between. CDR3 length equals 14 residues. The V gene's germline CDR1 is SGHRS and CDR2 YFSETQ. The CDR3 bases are TGCGCCAGCAGCGGCGGACTCCCCCCCGGCGAGCAGTACTTC. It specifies CASSGGLPPGEQYF.

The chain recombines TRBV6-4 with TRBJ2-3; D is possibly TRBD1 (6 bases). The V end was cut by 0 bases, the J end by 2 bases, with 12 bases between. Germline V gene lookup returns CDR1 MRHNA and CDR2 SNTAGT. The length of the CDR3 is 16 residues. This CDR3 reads CASSDSGQGITDTQYF. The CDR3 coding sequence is TGTGCCAGCAGTGACTCAGGCCAGGGGATCACAGATACGCAGTATTTT.

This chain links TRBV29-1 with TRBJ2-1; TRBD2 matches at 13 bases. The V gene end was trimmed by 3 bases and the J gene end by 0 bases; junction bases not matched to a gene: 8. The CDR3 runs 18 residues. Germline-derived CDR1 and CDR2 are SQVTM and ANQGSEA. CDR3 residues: CSVEGTSGTESSYNEQFF. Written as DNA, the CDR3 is TGCAGCGTTGAGGGGACTAGCGGGACCGAAAGCTCCTACAATGAGCAGTTCTTC.

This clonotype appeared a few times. The CDR3 bases are TGCGCCAGCACCTGGGGACAGGGTATGAACACTGAAGCTTTCTTT. Translating gives CASTWGQGMNTEAFF. V is TRBV5-1 and J is TRBJ1-1, with 9 nucleotides matching TRBD1. Trimming took 6 bases from V and 0 from J; bases not matched to a gene: 6. CDR3 length equals 15 residues. Germline assignment: CDR1 SGHRS and CDR2 YFSETQ.

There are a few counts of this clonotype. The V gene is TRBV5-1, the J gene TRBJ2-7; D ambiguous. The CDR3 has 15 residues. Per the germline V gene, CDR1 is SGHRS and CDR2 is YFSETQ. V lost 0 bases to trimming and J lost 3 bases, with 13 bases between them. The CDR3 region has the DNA TGCGCCAGCAGCTTGGACAACAACCCATTCTACGAGCAGTACTTC. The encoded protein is CASSLDNNPFYEQYF. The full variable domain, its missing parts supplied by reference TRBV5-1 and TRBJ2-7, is KAGVTQTPRYLIKTRGQQVTLSCSPISGHRSVSWYQQTPGQGLQFLFEYFSETQRNKGNFPGRFSGRQFSNSRSEMNVSTLELGDSALYLCASSLDNNPFYEQYFGPGTRLTVT.

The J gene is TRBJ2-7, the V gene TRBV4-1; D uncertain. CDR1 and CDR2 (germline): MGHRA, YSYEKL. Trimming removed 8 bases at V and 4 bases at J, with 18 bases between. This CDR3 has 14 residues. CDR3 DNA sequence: TGCGCCAGCTCAAGCCCGGGCTGGAGATACGAGCAGTACTTC. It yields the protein CASSSPGWRYEQYF.